A single TCR beta chain is shown here with its context. Its antigen is not known. The method was immunoSEQ multiplex PCR; TCRdb's version includes in-frame clones alone and lacks a portion of them. Of approximately 5,100 clones listed, 81% are singletons. The data were obtained in a study of tumor-infiltrating lymphocytes in localized non-small cell lung cancer. Study context: Resected tumor was paired with non-adjacent uninvolved lung from the same patient. Study outcomes and limitations: Tumor T-cell fraction was not associated with recurrence-free survival. Only some patients had TCR sequencing, depending on available tissue.

Sequencing used lung tumor tissue. The TCR was taken from a human donor with non-small cell lung cancer.

In DNA, the CDR3 is TGTGCCAGCAGTGATGTGACAGTGAATGAAAAACTGTTTTTT. Translating gives CASSDVTVNEKLFF. J is TRBJ1-4 and V is TRBV6-1, with a possible D match to TRBD1 (5 bases). Germline V CDR1 and CDR2: MNHNS, SASEGT. The V and J ends lost 3 bases and 5 bases respectively, with 10 bases between them. The CDR3 consists of 14 residues.